Each of the 12 T cell receptor beta chains below was sequenced from the same sample in a study of CD8+ T cells in alopecia areata (dated by TCRdb to between 2017 and 2018). The library relied on the immunoSEQ multiplex PCR assay. RNA was extracted from all samples and reverse transcribed into cDNA, which served as template for TCR sequencing. The clones in this table, taken by TCRdb from immuneACCESS, are in-frame only. Not every clone is retained; where verified, under half of the shortfall comes from an unresolved V gene, and the cause of the rest is unknown. In this sample the table shows about 270,000 clones, 45% to 70% of which occur a single time. Around 0.84% of the sample is in the top ten clones. The treatment or condition label, read with the paper, signifies: oral pan-JAK inhibitor, 5-10 mg twice daily. Material: CD4+ T cells sorted from blood, obtained at roughly week 52, from a patient treated with tofacitinib. The receptors here all came from a human donor with alopecia areata.

This chain links TRBV29-1 with TRBJ2-3; D gene unclear. V lost 6 bases, J lost 1 base, and 11 bases lay in between. The CDR3 sequence is 13 residues long. Germline V gives CDR1 SQVTM, CDR2 ANQGSEA. CDR3 amino acids: CSVGRFGTDTQYF. CDR3 in DNA: TGCAGCGTGGGCAGGTTCGGCACAGATACGCAGTATTTT.

CDR3 in amino acids: CASIRDSSYEQYF. The CDR3, as DNA: TGTGCCAGCATCCGGGACAGCTCCTACGAGCAGTACTTC. The chain employs TRBV2 and TRBJ2-7; 7 bases align to TRBD1. The junction had 3 bases not matched to a gene; V was cut back by 7 bases and J by 0 bases. Per germline, CDR1 SNHLY and CDR2 FYNNEI. The CDR3 has 13 residues. Filled out from reference TRBV2 and TRBJ2-7, the complete variable domain reads EPEVTQTPSHQVTQMGQEVILRCVPISNHLYFYWYRQILGQKVEFLVSFYNNEISEKSEIFDDQFSVERPDGSNFTLKIRSTKLEDSAMYFCASIRDSSYEQYFGPGTRLTVT.

This sequence joins TRBV9 and TRBJ1-6, with a weak D call TRBD1 (5 bases). The CDR3 has 14 amino acids. Germline values: CDR1 SGDLS, CDR2 YYNGEE. The ends were cut back, 0 bases at V and 10 bases at J, with 11 bases in the middle. CDR3 nucleotides: TGTGCCAGCAGCGTAGCGAGGGGCCTCTCACCCCTCCACTTT. This codes for CASSVARGLSPLHF.

This clone was seen a handful of times. The rearrangement joins TRBV29-1 to TRBJ1-3, with D unclear. The CDR3 totals 14 residues. Per germline, CDR1 SQVTM and CDR2 ANQGSEA. V was clipped by 6 bases and J by 0 bases, with 12 bases between them. CDR3: CSVDRLHSGNTIYF. The DNA for the CDR3 is TGCAGCGTCGACCGACTCCACTCTGGAAACACCATATATTTT.

This clone was detected once. The CDR3 here is CASSFGTGVNQPQHF. The CDR3 nucleotides are TGTGCCAGCAGCTTTGGGACAGGGGTAAATCAGCCCCAGCATTTT. The chain couples TRBV5-4 to TRBJ1-5, with 10 positions matching TRBD1. The J segment lost 4 bases and the V segment lost 2 bases, leaving 3 bases of the junction unmatched. Germline CDR1 is SGHNT and CDR2 is YYREEE (reference sequence). This CDR3 contains 15 residues.

The sample holds a few counts of this clone. Distinct nucleotide sequences in the sample also encode this CDR3. The chain employs TRBV20-1 and TRBJ2-5; D unresolved. The CDR3 totals 10 residues. Trimming removed 3 bases from V and 4 bases from J, with 3 bases in between. The germline V gene encodes CDR1 DFQATT and CDR2 SNEGSKA (reference sequence). CDR3 sequence reads: CSASGETQYF. The CDR3 nucleotides read TGCAGTGCTAGTGGAGAGACCCAGTACTTC.

The chain joins TRBV11-2 to TRBJ2-5; TRBD2 agrees at 14 bases. In germline, CDR1 is SGHAT, CDR2 FQNNGV. The V gene end was trimmed by 1 base and the J gene end by 6 bases; junction bases not matched to a gene: 7. This CDR3 contains 17 residues. The DNA for the CDR3 is TGTGCCAGCAGCTTAGGGTGGACTAGCGGGGGGACGCAGACCCAGTACTTC. Translation: CASSLGWTSGGTQTQYF.

This chain connects TRBV7-2 to TRBJ1-5, with D unresolved. The CDR3 sequence is 12 residues long. CDR1 SGHTA and CDR2 FQGNSA come from the germline V gene. Trimming stripped 8 bases from V and 0 bases from J, with 5 bases between. The CDR3 DNA follows: TGTGCCAGCGCTGATAGCAATCAGCCCCAGCATTTT. Translated: CASADSNQPQHF.

The V call is TRBV7-9, the J call TRBJ2-5, with no clear D. Trimming removed 4 bases from V and 2 bases from J, with 11 bases in between. The length of the CDR3 is 14 residues. Looked up from germline, CDR1 is SEHNR and CDR2 is FQNEAQ (reference sequence). CDR3 sequence (DNA): TGTGCCAGCAGCTGGACCACTACGCAAGAGACCCAGTACTTC. Translated, it gives CASSWTTTQETQYF.

The V call is TRBV25-1, the J call TRBJ1-3; maybe TRBD1 (5 bases). The CDR3 is made up of 14 amino acids. V was trimmed by 6 bases and J by 2 bases, leaving 11 bases between them. Germline assignment: CDR1 MGHDK and CDR2 SYGVNS. The DNA for the CDR3 is TGTGCCAGCAGGAGGGGAGGGACTGGAAACACCATATATTTT. Residues: CASRRGGTGNTIYF.

The gene calls are TRBV30 and TRBJ2-7; a weak D match, TRBD1 (6 bases). Germline lookup yields CDR1 GTSNPN and CDR2 SVGIG (reference sequence). CDR3 length: 12 residues. Trimming left V 2 bases short and J 5 bases short, with 10 bases between. CDR3 nucleotides: TGTGCCTGGAGTCCCGACAGGAACGAGCAGTACTTC. Protein sequence: CAWSPDRNEQYF.

The chain recombines TRBV9 with TRBJ2-3; 7 positions agree with TRBD2. The J segment lost 4 bases and the V segment lost 0 bases, leaving 5 bases of the junction unmatched. The germline V gene has CDR1 SGDLS and CDR2 YYNGEE. The CDR3 is made up of 15 amino acids. The chain's CDR3 is CASSVEWTSADTQYF. The DNA for the CDR3 is TGTGCCAGCAGCGTAGAATGGACTAGTGCAGATACGCAGTATTTT.